This T cell receptor (beta chain) was captured in a study of control samples from healthy donors and cancer patients. Germline trimming cut 3 bases from V and 7 bases from J; bases unmatched to any gene: 8. There are 14 residues in the CDR3. Germline CDR1 reads SGHTA; CDR2 reads FQGNSA. Produced via immunoSEQ multiplex PCR; TCRdb's table is partial and in-frame only. This table has 150,000 to 200,000 clones, roughly 94% appearing once. The sequence was collected from a woman in her late teens or twenties in good health. Material for sequencing was blood. The chain couples TRBV7-2 to TRBJ2-7; 8 bases align to TRBD1. This CDR3 is CASSFQGAIGEQYF. For the CDR3, the DNA is TGTGCCAGCAGCTTCCAGGGGGCAATAGGGGAGCAGTACTTC.